What follows are 18 T cell receptor beta chains derived from one specimen sequenced in a study of blood T cell repertoires in COVID-19. Sequenced by immunoSEQ multiplex PCR; TCRdb stores in-frame clones only, minus some. Among around 190,000 clones listed, 80% to 90% were seen once. The sample consisted of peripheral blood. The source is a woman aged 40 to 49 with COVID-19, enrolled during active disease.

The chain employs TRBV29-1 and TRBJ1-1; maybe TRBD1 (6 bases). Trimming removed 6 bases at V and 0 bases at J, with 14 bases between. Per the germline V gene, CDR1 is SQVTM and CDR2 is ANQGSEA. CDR3 length: 14 amino acids. The CDR3 nucleotides read TGCAGCGTGATAAAGGGGGGGGTGAACACTGAAGCTTTCTTT. Protein sequence: CSVIKGGVNTEAFF.

The chain employs TRBV12-3 or TRBV12-4 and TRBJ1-2, with a possible D match to TRBD1 (6 bases). V lost 6 bases and J 8 bases, leaving 16 bases between the germline ends. The CDR3 is 13 residues long. The CDR3 DNA reads TGTGCCAGCAGACCCCAGGGGCGCGAGGGCTACACCTTC. It translates to CASRPQGREGYTF.

The CDR3 nucleotides read TGTGCCAGCAGCCTAGGGGGCCACACCTATGGCTACACCTTC. Encoded protein: CASSLGGHTYGYTF. The chain has TRBV7-2 and TRBJ1-2; 7 nucleotides agree with TRBD1. CDR3 length: 14 amino acids. Germline V CDR1 and CDR2: SGHTA, FQGNSA. With V trimmed by 5 bases and J by 4 bases, 7 bases remained unmatched. The full variable domain, in which reference TRBV7-2 and TRBJ1-2 provide the parts outside the CDR3, is GAGVSQSPSNKVTEKGKDVELRCDPISGHTALYWYRQSLGQGLEFLIYFQGNSAPDKSGLPSDRFSAERTGGSVSTLTIQRTQQEDSAVYLCASSLGGHTYGYTFGSGTRLTVV.

The rearrangement joins TRBV24-1 to TRBJ2-5, with D perhaps matching TRBD2 (6 bases). This CDR3 is 18 amino acids long. The V and J ends lost 3 bases and 1 base respectively, with 20 bases between them. Germline loops: CDR1 KGHDR, CDR2 SFDVKD. CDR3 bases: TGTGCCACCAGTGATCCACGAAACCGTCCAGCGGGCCAAGAGACCCAGTACTTC. Encoded protein: CATSDPRNRPAGQETQYF.

The chain has TRBV6-5 and TRBJ1-5; 9 positions agree with TRBD1. CDR3 length equals 13 residues. The J segment lost 7 bases and the V segment lost 4 bases, leaving 2 bases of the junction unmatched. The germline V gene has CDR1 MNHEY and CDR2 SVGAGI. CDR3 amino acids: CASSWDRVQPQHF. CDR3 nucleotide sequence: TGTGCCAGCAGTTGGGACAGGGTCCAGCCCCAGCATTTT.

This clone was observed a few times. This chain uses TRBV3-1 (or the pseudogene TRBV3-2) with TRBJ2-7; TRBD2 matches at 10 bases. The germline CDR1 and CDR2 sequences are LGHDT and YNNKEL (reference sequence). The CDR3 is 15 residues long. The V segment lost 3 bases and the J segment 2 bases; nucleotides outside the gene matches: 4. The CDR3 region has the DNA TGTGCCAGCAGCCATGGACTAGCGGTTACCTACGAGCAGTACTTC. Its protein is CASSHGLAVTYEQYF.

The rearrangement joins TRBV4-1 to TRBJ1-2; 7 positions agree with TRBD1. The trim removed 3 bases at V and 8 bases at J, leaving 6 bases unmatched. The CDR3 has 13 residues. Germline V gene lookup returns CDR1 MGHRA and CDR2 YSYEKL. The CDR3 protein is CASSQLGTAGYTF. CDR3 DNA: TGCGCCAGCAGCCAGCTTGGGACAGCCGGCTACACCTTC.

This clone was counted a single time. The chain joins TRBV7-9 to TRBJ2-6, with no clear D. Germline V gives CDR1 SEHNR, CDR2 FQNEAQ (reference sequence). This CDR3 region has 15 residues. V dropped 2 bases and J dropped 4 bases, with 9 bases sitting between them. For the CDR3, the DNA is TGTGCCAGCAGCTTATTTGGAGCCGGGGCCAACGTCCTGACTTTC. Translating gives CASSLFGAGANVLTF.

The rearrangement joins TRBV4-1 to TRBJ2-1, with a possible D match to TRBD1 (6 bases). The CDR3 loop spans 16 amino acids. V was clipped by 5 bases and J by 2 bases, with 16 bases between them. Per the germline V gene, CDR1 is MGHRA and CDR2 is YSYEKL. CDR3 nucleotides: TGCGCCAGCAGCAACCTGCCGGGACAACCCTACAATGAGCAGTTCTTC. Its translation: CASSNLPGQPYNEQFF.

The chain joins TRBV7-8 to TRBJ1-2; D not resolved. Germline V CDR1 and CDR2: SGHVS, FQNEAQ. Trimming left V 3 bases short and J 2 bases short, with 10 bases between. The CDR3 totals 14 residues. This CDR3 is CASSLLQRNYGYTF. Written as DNA, the CDR3 is TGTGCCAGCAGCTTGCTGCAACGGAACTATGGCTACACCTTC.

This clone was counted once. The rearrangement links TRBV15 to TRBJ1-2; TRBD1 matches 7 bases. J lost 4 bases, V lost 5 bases, and 7 bases had no gene match. Germline-derived CDR1 and CDR2 are LNHNV and YYDKDF (reference sequence). The CDR3 spans 14 residues. CDR3: CATSLLDRAYGYTF. CDR3 in DNA: TGTGCCACCAGCTTACTCGACAGGGCCTATGGCTACACCTTC.

The rearrangement uses TRBV2 and TRBJ2-1; 7 bases align to TRBD2. CDR3 length equals 14 residues. Germline lookup yields CDR1 SNHLY and CDR2 FYNNEI. Trimming at V came to 4 bases and at J to 8 bases, leaving 8 bases not matched to a gene. The chain's CDR3 is CASSGEMREYEQFF. The CDR3 region has the DNA TGTGCCAGCAGTGGGGAAATGCGGGAGTATGAGCAGTTCTTC.

The chain employs TRBV10-3 and TRBJ2-7, with 9 bases identical to TRBD2. This CDR3 is 13 amino acids long. After removal of 6 bases from V and 2 bases from J, the junction contained 2 bases not matched to a gene. Germline loops: CDR1 ENHRY, CDR2 SYGVKD. CDR3 sequence: CAISLAGTYEQYF. The CDR3 nucleotides read TGTGCCATCAGCCTAGCGGGAACCTACGAGCAGTACTTC.

Details on this clone: In the same sample, other DNA sequences code for this CDR3. The rearrangement links TRBV6-5 to TRBJ2-7; D gene ambiguous. V lost 0 bases and J lost 4, with 4 bases in between. This CDR3 spans 12 amino acids. The germline V gene has CDR1 MNHEY and CDR2 SVGAGI. The CDR3 here is CASSYSPYEQYF. The CDR3 DNA follows: TGTGCCAGCAGTTACTCCCCTTACGAGCAGTACTTC.

V usage is TRBV12-3 or TRBV12-4 and J usage is TRBJ2-5; D is ambiguous. V lost 3 bases, J lost 1 base, and 3 bases lay in between. CDR3 length equals 12 residues. The CDR3 coding sequence is TGTGCCAGCAGTTTCTTCCAAGAGACCCAGTACTTC. This encodes CASSFFQETQYF.

V and J are TRBV2 and TRBJ2-4; 7 bases align to TRBD1. CDR1 and CDR2 (germline): SNHLY, FYNNEI. V was clipped by 6 bases and J by 6 bases; unmatched bases: 8. The CDR3 has 14 residues. For the CDR3, the DNA is TGTGCCAGCAGCGAATCGGCAGGGGGAAACATTCAGTACTTC. Its protein is CASSESAGGNIQYF. Full variable domain (rest looked up from reference TRBV2 and TRBJ2-4): EPEVTQTPSHQVTQMGQEVILRCVPISNHLYFYWYRQILGQKVEFLVSFYNNEISEKSEIFDDQFSVERPDGSNFTLKIRSTKLEDSAMYFCASSESAGGNIQYFGAGTRLSVL.

The chain links TRBV12-3 or TRBV12-4 to TRBJ2-2, with unresolved D. V lost 11 bases to trimming and J lost 0 bases, with 10 bases between them. The CDR3 contains 13 residues. CDR3 sequence: CAGVITNTGELFF. In DNA, the CDR3 is TGTGCCGGAGTAATTACGAACACCGGGGAGCTGTTTTTT.

This sequence joins TRBV7-2 and TRBJ1-5; no clear D. Trimming left V 5 bases short and J 4 bases short, with 6 bases between. The CDR3 extends over 12 amino acids. The V gene's germline CDR1 is SGHTA and CDR2 FQGNSA. CDR3 nucleotides: TGTGCCAGCAGCCCGCGGAATCAGCCCCAGCATTTT. It specifies CASSPRNQPQHF.